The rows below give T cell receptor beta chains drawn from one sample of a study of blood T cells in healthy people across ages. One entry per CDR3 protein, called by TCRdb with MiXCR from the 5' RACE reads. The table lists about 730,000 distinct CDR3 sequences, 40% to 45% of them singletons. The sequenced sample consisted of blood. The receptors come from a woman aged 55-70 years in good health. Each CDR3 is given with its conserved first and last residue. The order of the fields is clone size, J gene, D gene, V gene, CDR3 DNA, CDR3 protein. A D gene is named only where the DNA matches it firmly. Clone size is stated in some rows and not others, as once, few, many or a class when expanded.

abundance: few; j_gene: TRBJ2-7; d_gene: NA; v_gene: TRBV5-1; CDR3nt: TGCGCCAGCAGCCCGACAGGACCTGCCTACGAGCAGTACTTC; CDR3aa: CASSPTGPAYEQYF
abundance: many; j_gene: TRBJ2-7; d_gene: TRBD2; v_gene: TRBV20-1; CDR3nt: TGCAGTGCTAGCCCGGGACTAGCCTACGAGCAGTACTTC; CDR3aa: CSASPGLAYEQYF
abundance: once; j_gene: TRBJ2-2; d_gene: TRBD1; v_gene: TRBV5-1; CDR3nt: TGCGCCAGCAGCGAGGGACAGGCGAACACCGGGGAGCTGTTTTTT; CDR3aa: CASSEGQANTGELFF
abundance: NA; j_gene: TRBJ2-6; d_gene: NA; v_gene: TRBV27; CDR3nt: TGTGCCAGCAAGGGGGAGGCTGGGGCCAACGTCCTGACTTTC; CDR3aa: CASKGEAGANVLTF
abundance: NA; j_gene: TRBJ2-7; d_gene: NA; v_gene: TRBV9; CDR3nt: TGTGCCAGCAGCGCTGACCCCGAGCCCTCCTACGAGCAGTACTTC; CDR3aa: CASSADPEPSYEQYF
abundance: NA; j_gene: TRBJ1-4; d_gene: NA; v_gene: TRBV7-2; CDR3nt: TGTGCCAGCAGCTTAGAGAGGATTAATGAAAAACTGTTTTTT; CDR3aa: CASSLERINEKLFF
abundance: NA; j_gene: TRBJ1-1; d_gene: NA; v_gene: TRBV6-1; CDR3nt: TGTGCCAGCAGCTTGGCGGCCGGAGGCGAAACTGAAGCTTTCTTT; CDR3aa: CASSLAAGGETEAFF
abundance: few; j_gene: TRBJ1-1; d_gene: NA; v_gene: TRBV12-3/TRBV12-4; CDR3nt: TGTGCTAGCAGTTTCCCCGGGAACACTGAAGCTTTCTTT; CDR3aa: CASSFPGNTEAFF
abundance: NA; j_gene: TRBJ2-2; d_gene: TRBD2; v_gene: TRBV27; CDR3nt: TGTGCCAGCAGTCCGAGGACTAGCGGGGGGGCGACCACCGGGGAGCTGTTTTTT; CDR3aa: CASSPRTSGGATTGELFF
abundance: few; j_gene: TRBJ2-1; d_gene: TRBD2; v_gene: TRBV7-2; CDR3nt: TGTGCCAGCAGCTCACATGGACTAGCGGGGGGGTACAATGAGCAGTTCTTC; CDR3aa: CASSSHGLAGGYNEQFF
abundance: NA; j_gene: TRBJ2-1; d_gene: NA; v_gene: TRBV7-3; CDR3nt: TGTGCCAGCAGCTTTCCAGGGACAGAGCAGTTCTTC; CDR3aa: CASSFPGTEQFF
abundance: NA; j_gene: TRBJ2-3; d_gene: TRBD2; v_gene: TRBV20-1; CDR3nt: TGCAGTGCCTGGGAGGGTCTCACAGATACGCAGTATTTT; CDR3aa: CSAWEGLTDTQYF
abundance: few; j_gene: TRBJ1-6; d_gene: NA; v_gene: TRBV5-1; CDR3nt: TGCGCCAGCAGCTCTGAACAGGGAATAGGTTCACCCCTCCACTTT; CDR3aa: CASSSEQGIGSPLHF
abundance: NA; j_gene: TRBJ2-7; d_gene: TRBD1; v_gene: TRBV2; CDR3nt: TGTGCCAGCATCAGGGGGTACGAGCAGTACTTC; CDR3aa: CASIRGYEQYF
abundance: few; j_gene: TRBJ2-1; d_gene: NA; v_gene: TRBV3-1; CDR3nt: TGTGCCAGCAGCCAAGCCGGCGGAACGCTTAGGGAGCAGTTCTTC; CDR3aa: CASSQAGGTLREQFF
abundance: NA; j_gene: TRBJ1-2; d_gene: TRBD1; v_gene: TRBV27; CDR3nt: TGTGCCAGCAGTTTATCTGGGACAGGGATTTATGGCTACACCTTC; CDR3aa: CASSLSGTGIYGYTF
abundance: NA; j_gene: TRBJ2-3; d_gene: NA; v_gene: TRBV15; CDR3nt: TGTGCCACCAGCAGAGTCGGGGCCAGGCCAACAACCTCGGAACGACTCACAGATACGCAGTATTTT; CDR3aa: CATSRVGARPTTSERLTDTQYF
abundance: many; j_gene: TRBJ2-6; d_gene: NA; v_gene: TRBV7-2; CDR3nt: TGTGCCAGCAGCTTAAATATGAGATCCTCTGGGGCCAACGTCCTGACTTTC; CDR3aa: CASSLNMRSSGANVLTF
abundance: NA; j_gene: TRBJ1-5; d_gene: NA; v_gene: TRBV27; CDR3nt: TGTGCCAGCAGTCCTCCAGGGGAACAGCCCCAGCATTTT; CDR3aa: CASSPPGEQPQHF
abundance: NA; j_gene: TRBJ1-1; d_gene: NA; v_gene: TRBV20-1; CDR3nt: TGCAGTGCTAGCGATACTACAGTGAACACTGAAGCTTTCTTT; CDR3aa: CSASDTTVNTEAFF
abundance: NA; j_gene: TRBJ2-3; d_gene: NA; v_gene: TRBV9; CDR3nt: TGTGCCAGCAGCCTCCGACCCAGGGGGGGGAGCACAGATACGCAGTATTTT; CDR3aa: CASSLRPRGGSTDTQYF
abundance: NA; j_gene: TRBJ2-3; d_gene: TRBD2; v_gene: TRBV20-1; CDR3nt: TGCAGTGCTAGAGGCGGGGGGGCCATGGATACGCAGTATTTT; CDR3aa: CSARGGGAMDTQYF
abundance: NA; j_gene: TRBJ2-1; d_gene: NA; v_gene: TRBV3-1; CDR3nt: TGTGCCAGCAGCCAAGTTAGCGACAATGAGCAGTTCTTC; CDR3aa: CASSQVSDNEQFF
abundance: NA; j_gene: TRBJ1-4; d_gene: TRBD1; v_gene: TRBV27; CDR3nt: TGTGCCAGCAGTGGGGACAGAGATAATGAAAAACTGTTTTTT; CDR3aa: CASSGDRDNEKLFF
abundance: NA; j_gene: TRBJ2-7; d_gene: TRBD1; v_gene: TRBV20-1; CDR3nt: TGCAGTGCTAGCCATCCGGGACAGGAATCCTACGAGCAGTACTTC; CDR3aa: CSASHPGQESYEQYF
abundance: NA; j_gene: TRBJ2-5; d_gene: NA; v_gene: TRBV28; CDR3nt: TGTGCCAGCACCTCGGGACAAATCGGGCGAGAGACCCAGTACTTC; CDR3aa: CASTSGQIGRETQYF
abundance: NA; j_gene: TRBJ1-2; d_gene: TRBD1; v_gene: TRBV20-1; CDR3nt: TGCAGTGCTAGGAGACAGGGGGCGGAATATGGCTACACCTTC; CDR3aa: CSARRQGAEYGYTF
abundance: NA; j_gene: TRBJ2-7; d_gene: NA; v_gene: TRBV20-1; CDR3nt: TGCAGTGCTAGAGATAGACAGGAAGGATACGAGCAGTACTTC; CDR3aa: CSARDRQEGYEQYF
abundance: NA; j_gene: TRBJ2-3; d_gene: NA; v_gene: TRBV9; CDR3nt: TGTGCCAGCAGCGTAACGGACCGAGATACGCAGTATTTT; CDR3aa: CASSVTDRDTQYF
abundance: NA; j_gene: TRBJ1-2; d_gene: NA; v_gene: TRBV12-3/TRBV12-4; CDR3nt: TGTGCCAGCAGTTTAGGGAGAAACAGGGTGGATGGCTACACCTTC; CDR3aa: CASSLGRNRVDGYTF
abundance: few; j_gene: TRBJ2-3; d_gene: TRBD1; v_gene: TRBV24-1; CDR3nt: TGTGCCGTGTCCCAGGGGGCAGGAGATACGCAGTATTTT; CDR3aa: CAVSQGAGDTQYF
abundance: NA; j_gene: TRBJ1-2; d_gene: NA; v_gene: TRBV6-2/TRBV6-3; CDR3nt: TGTGCCAGCAGTTACTCCACGGCCTATGGCTACACCTTC; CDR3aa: CASSYSTAYGYTF
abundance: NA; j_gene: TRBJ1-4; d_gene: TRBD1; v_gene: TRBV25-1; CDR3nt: TGTGCCAGCAGTGAGGGACAGGGACTTTATGAAAAACTGTTTTTT; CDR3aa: CASSEGQGLYEKLFF
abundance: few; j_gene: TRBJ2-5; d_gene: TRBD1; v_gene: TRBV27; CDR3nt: TGTGCCAGCCAGGGGGTACTCCAAGAGACCCAGTACTTC; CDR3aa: CASQGVLQETQYF
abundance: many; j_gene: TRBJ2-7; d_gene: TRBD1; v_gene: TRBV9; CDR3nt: TGTGCCAGCAGCGCTGGACAGGAACCCTACGAGCAGTACTTC; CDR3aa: CASSAGQEPYEQYF
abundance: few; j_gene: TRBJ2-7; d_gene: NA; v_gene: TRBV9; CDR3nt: TGTGCCAGCAGCGCGGGCGGGACGCCTAGCTACGAGCAGTACTTC; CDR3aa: CASSAGGTPSYEQYF
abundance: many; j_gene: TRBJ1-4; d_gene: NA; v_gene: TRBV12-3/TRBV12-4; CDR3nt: TGTGCCAGCAGACTACTCGGGACCGCAATAAATGAAAAACTGTTTTTT; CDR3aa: CASRLLGTAINEKLFF
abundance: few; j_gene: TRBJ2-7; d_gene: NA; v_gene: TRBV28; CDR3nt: TGTGCCAGCAGTTTTTGGTCTCTAGCAACTCTCCACGAGCAGTACTTC; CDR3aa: CASSFWSLATLHEQYF
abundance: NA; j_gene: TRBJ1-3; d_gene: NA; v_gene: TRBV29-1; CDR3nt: TGCAGCGGACGTGGTTCTGGAAACACCATATATTTT; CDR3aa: CSGRGSGNTIYF
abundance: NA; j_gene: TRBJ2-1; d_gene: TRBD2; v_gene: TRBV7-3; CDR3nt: TGTGCCAGCAGCTCCCACCCCGGACTAGCGGAGATCAATGAGCAGTTCTTC; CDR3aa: CASSSHPGLAEINEQFF
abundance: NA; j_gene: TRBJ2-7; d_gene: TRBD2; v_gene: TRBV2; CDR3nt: TGTGCCAGCAGTGAGCTAGCGGCCTACAATGAGCAGTACTTC; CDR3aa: CASSELAAYNEQYF
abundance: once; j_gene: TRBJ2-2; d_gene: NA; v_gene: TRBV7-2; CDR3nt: TGTGCCAGCTCGCAACGACCCGGCACCGGGGAGCTGTTTTTT; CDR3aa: CASSQRPGTGELFF
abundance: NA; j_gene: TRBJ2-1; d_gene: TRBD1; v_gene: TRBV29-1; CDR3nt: TGCAGCGCGGACAGGAACTCCTGCAATGAGCAGTTCTTC; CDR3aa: CSADRNSCNEQFF
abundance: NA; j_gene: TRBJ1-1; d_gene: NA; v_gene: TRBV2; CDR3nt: TGTGCCAGCAGTGAGAGGAACCTCGTTGTGACTGAAGCTTTCTTT; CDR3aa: CASSERNLVVTEAFF
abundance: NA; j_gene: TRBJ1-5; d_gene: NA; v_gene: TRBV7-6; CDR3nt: TGTGCCAGCAGCTTATCGGCGGGGGGCGAACAGCCCCAGCATTTT; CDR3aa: CASSLSAGGEQPQHF
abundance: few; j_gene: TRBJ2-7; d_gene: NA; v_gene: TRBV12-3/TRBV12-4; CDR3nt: TGTGCCAGCGTTTTGGGATCCGGGGCCTACGAGCAGTACTTC; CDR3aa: CASVLGSGAYEQYF
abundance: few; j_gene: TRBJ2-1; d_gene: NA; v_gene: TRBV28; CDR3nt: TGTGCCAGCAGTTCGCAGGGTTTCGGGTACAATGAGCAGTTCTTC; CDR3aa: CASSSQGFGYNEQFF
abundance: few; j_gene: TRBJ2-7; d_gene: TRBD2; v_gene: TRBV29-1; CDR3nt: TGCAGCGTTGCTAGCGGCTTCTACGAGCAGTACTTC; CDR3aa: CSVASGFYEQYF
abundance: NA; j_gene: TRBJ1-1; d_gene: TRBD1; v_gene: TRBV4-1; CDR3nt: TGCGCCAGCAGCCCTGTCCCGGGACAGGGGAACACTGAAGCTTTCTTT; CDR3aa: CASSPVPGQGNTEAFF
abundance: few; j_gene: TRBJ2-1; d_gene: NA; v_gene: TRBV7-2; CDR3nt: TGTGCCAGCAGCTTAATACAGAGGAACAATGAGCAGTTCTTC; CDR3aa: CASSLIQRNNEQFF
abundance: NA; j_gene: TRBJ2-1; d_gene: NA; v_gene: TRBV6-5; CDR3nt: TGTGCCAGCAGGGACTCCCTGTTCAATGAGCAGTTCTTC; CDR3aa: CASRDSLFNEQFF